The clone carrying this TCR beta chain was detected many times. Its antigen is not identified. These data come from a study of T cells after posttransplantation cyclophosphamide. General study points: Recipient CMV seropositivity and CMV reactivation strongly tracked TRB clonality. Skin or GI-infiltrating T cells shared few TRB sequences with blood. Later post-transplant blood repertoires were often dominated by donor CD8+ memory clones.

Data came from immunoSEQ multiplex PCR; TCRdb stores just in-frame clones and leaves some out. The repertoire shows roughly 42,000 clones, none seen only once; the top ten take 3.5% to 5.5%. V lost 5 bases and J 3 bases, leaving 10 bases between the germline ends. This CDR3 contains 13 residues. Germline lookup yields CDR1 MNHEY and CDR2 SMNVEV (reference sequence). This chain uses TRBV27 with TRBJ1-1; tentatively, D is TRBD1 (5 bases). The receptor was derived from a woman aged 50 to 65 in good health and a related stem cell transplant donor. Material for sequencing was PBMCs. This CDR3 is CASSPKGYTEAFF. The DNA for the CDR3 is TGTGCCAGCAGTCCTAAGGGGTACACTGAAGCTTTCTTT.